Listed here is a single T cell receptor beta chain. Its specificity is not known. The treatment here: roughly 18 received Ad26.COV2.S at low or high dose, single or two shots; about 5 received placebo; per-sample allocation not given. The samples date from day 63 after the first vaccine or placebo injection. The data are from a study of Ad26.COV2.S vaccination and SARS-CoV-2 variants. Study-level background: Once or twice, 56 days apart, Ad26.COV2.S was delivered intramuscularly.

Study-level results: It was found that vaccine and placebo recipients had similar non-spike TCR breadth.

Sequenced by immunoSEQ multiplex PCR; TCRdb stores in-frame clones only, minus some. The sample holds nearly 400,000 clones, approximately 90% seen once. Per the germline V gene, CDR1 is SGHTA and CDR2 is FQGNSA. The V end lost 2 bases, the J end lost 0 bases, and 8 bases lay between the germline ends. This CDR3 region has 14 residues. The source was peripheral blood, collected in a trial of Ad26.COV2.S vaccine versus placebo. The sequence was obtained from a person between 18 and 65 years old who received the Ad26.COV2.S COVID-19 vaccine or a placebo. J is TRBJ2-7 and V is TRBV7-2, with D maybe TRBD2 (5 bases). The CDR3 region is CASSLKRSSYEQYF. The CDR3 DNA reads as TGTGCCAGCAGCTTAAAGCGGAGCTCCTACGAGCAGTACTTC.